A single sample is the source of the 6 T cell receptor beta chains below, sequenced in a study of T cell responses to AZD1222 COVID-19 vaccine. Measured with immunoSEQ multiplex PCR; TCRdb has only the in-frame clones, and not every one. The table has about 40,000 clones, over 75% seen once; the top ten hold around a quarter. This specimen was peripheral blood, taken 28 days after the second dose of the MenACWY control vaccine. The receptors originated from an adult who received the MenACWY meningococcal vaccine as a control.

This clone was observed a few times. J is TRBJ2-2 and V is TRBV28, with D perhaps TRBD2 (7 bases). The V and J ends lost 7 bases and 4 bases respectively, with 13 bases between them. The CDR3 is 14 amino acids. Germline V CDR1 and CDR2: MDHEN, SYDVKM. This CDR3 is CASNRGAGTGELFF. In DNA, the CDR3 is TGTGCCAGCAACCGGGGGGCGGGCACCGGGGAGCTGTTTTTT.

The CDR3 DNA reads as TGTGCCAGCAGCCTAAGGCTGGGACTAGCGGGAGACCAATACAATGAGCAGTTCTTC. It specifies CASSLRLGLAGDQYNEQFF. This chain uses TRBV7-9 with TRBJ2-1, with 14 bases lining up with TRBD2. CDR3 size: 19 residues. With 5 bases clipped from V and 4 bases from J, the junction kept 13 bases outside the gene matches. The germline CDR1 and CDR2 sequences are SEHNR and FQNEAQ (reference sequence).

This clone has a single count. This chain uses TRBV30 with TRBJ2-1; a weak D match, TRBD1 (6 bases). The CDR3 spans 14 residues. The germline V gene encodes CDR1 GTSNPN and CDR2 SVGIG (reference sequence). Trimming pared 2 bases from V and 9 bases from J, leaving 17 bases between. The CDR3, as DNA: TGTGCCTGGAGTCGGGCCCCCCGCAGGGGTGAGCAGTTCTTC. Residues: CAWSRAPRRGEQFF.

This chain joins TRBV5-4 and TRBJ2-1, with D possibly being TRBD2 (7 bases). This CDR3 contains 19 residues. Germline V gene data show CDR1 as SGHNT and CDR2 as YYREEE (reference sequence). Deletions cut 1 base from V and 5 bases from J, with 25 bases between. The chain's CDR3 is CASSLWGGEYLSFNNEQFF. The CDR3 DNA is TGTGCCAGCAGCTTGTGGGGGGGCGAGTACCTTTCGTTCAACAATGAGCAGTTCTTC.

The chain combines TRBV5-4 with TRBJ1-6; D might be TRBD1 (5 bases). V shed 1 base and J shed 6 bases, with 11 bases lying between them. The CDR3 sequence is 15 residues long. CDR1 is SGHNT, CDR2 YYREEE, per germline (reference sequence). CDR3 sequence: CASSLQGALNSPLHF. The CDR3 region has the DNA TGTGCCAGCAGCTTGCAAGGGGCGCTTAATTCACCCCTCCACTTT.

The chain joins TRBV7-2 to TRBJ1-2, with D uncertain. This CDR3 has 14 amino acids. Trimming removed 2 bases at V and 6 bases at J, with 13 bases between. Germline assignment: CDR1 SGHTA and CDR2 FQGNSA. CDR3 amino acids: CASSLSKATDGYTF. In nucleotides, the CDR3 is TGTGCCAGCAGCTTAAGTAAGGCGACGGATGGCTACACCTTC.